The clone carrying this TCR beta chain was recorded at least ten times. Germline V CDR1 and CDR2: DFQATT, SNEGSKA (reference sequence). The length of the CDR3 is 16 residues. V dropped 5 bases and J dropped 3 bases, with 23 bases sitting between them. Template material for amplifying TCR beta CDR3 regions consisted of RNA transcripts. The TCR CDR3 first-round RT-PCR relied on the HTBI primer set. MiXCR, applied by TCRdb to the multiplex PCR reads, yields one record per CDR3 protein. The sample records a few hundred thousand distinct CDR3 sequences, under 15% being singletons. This sample was taken from a study of T cells in Graves' hyperthyroidism and ophthalmopathy.

This clonotype was obtained from a woman between 25 and 40 years old with Graves' hyperthyroidism. The chain links TRBV20-1 to TRBJ2-7; D call uncertain. Sequenced sample: blood. The CDR3 sequence is CSASSRRASWGYEQYF. The CDR3, as DNA: TGCAGTGCTTCCAGCCGCCGGGCCTCGTGGGGCTACGAGCAGTACTTC.